Given below is one T cell receptor beta chain in context. Its antigen is unidentified. Each CD8+ T cell subset was flow-sorted in triplicate. Every sort contained approximately 290,000 cells. Germline CDR1 reads MDHEN; CDR2 reads SYDVKM. This CDR3 region has 14 residues. The data originate from a study of CXCR3-negative and CXCR3-positive naive CD8 T cells. Study information: Every library held about 1.5 +/- 0.3 million TRB reads, and the total came to around 150 million. Study results and limitations: The TRBV-TRBJ usage of naive CXCR3-negative and CXCR3-positive cells was similar, but that of memory cells differed.

The authors made the TRB cDNA libraries by 5' RACE using UMI labels. For each CDR3 protein, TCRdb gives one entry from its re-call of the 5' RACE reads, without DNA. This sample's table has approximately 41,000 distinct CDR3 sequences. The sample was memory CD8+ T cells from blood. The gene calls are TRBV28 and TRBJ1-5; TCRdb's assignment of TRBD1 cannot be checked, as there is no DNA. The receptor comes from a human donor in good health. Some clones in this sample may be carry-over from other donors' samples. Here the CDR3 reads CASSSGHFNQPQHF. The full variable domain, rest sourced from reference TRBV28 and TRBJ1-5, is DVKVTQSSRYLVKRTGEKVFLECVQDMDHENMFWYRQDPGLGLRLIYFSYDVKMKEKGDIPEGYSVSREKKERFSLILESASTNQTSMYLCASSSGHFNQPQHFGDGTRLSIL.